Listed here are 32 T cell receptor beta chains from one sample, sequenced in a study of blood T cell repertoires in COVID-19. Clones were read by immunoSEQ multiplex PCR, and TCRdb kept only the in-frame ones, dropping some. The profile shows fewer than 200,000 clones, 83% of them singletons. The sequenced sample was peripheral blood. The receptors originated from a woman aged 80 or over with acute or convalescent COVID-19.

The gene calls are TRBV3-1 (or the pseudogene TRBV3-2) and TRBJ2-2; D might be TRBD1 (5 bases). V was shortened by 0 bases and J by 4 bases, with 9 bases between the two germline ends. This CDR3 has 15 residues. Germline CDR1 LGHDT, CDR2 YNNKEL (reference sequence). CDR3 protein: CASSQEAGSTGELFF. CDR3 sequence (DNA): TGTGCCAGCAGCCAAGAGGCAGGGTCCACCGGGGAGCTGTTTTTT.

This clone was observed a handful of times. The gene calls are TRBV7-2 and TRBJ2-2; possibly TRBD2 for D (5 bases). CDR3 length: 18 amino acids. Trimming shortened V by 5 bases and J by 0 bases, and 19 bases separated the two germline ends. CDR1 SGHTA and CDR2 FQGNSA come from the germline V gene. The CDR3 here is CASSLLAGAGANTGELFF. The DNA for the CDR3 is TGTGCCAGCAGCCTCCTTGCGGGCGCGGGCGCGAACACCGGGGAGCTGTTTTTT.

The chain is built from TRBV19 and TRBJ1-1; D not certain. Looked up from germline, CDR1 is LNHDA and CDR2 is SQIVND (reference sequence). With 5 bases removed from V and 7 bases from J, the gap between germline ends came to 8 bases. This CDR3 spans 11 amino acids. The CDR3 spells CASSHSIEAFF. CDR3 sequence (DNA): TGTGCCAGTAGTCACAGCATTGAAGCTTTCTTT.

The chain is built from TRBV6-6 and TRBJ2-1, with 12 bases identical to TRBD2. The V and J ends lost 7 bases and 6 bases, in that order; junction bases with no gene match: 7. The CDR3 is 15 amino acids. Per germline, CDR1 MNHNY and CDR2 SVGAGI (reference sequence). This chain's CDR3 is CASTHLAGGFNEQFF. The CDR3 bases are TGTGCCAGCACCCACCTAGCGGGAGGGTTCAATGAGCAGTTCTTC.

The CDR3 sequence: CASSLDSGGSSPLHF. The CDR3 bases are TGCGCCAGCAGCTTGGATTCCGGAGGTAGTTCACCCCTCCACTTT. V is TRBV5-1 and J is TRBJ1-6; D unresolved. Germline V gene sequence: CDR1 SGHRS, CDR2 YFSETQ. The CDR3 spans 15 residues. The V end was cut by 0 bases, the J end by 9 bases, with 13 bases between.

The chain links TRBV9 to TRBJ2-5; 7 positions match TRBD2. Losses at the gene ends were 0 bases for V and 4 bases for J; bases not matched to a gene: 6. CDR3 length equals 15 residues. The germline gives CDR1 SGDLS, CDR2 YYNGEE. The CDR3 bases are TGTGCCAGCAGCGTAGACTCCGGGGAGGGAGAGACCCAGTACTTC. It encodes CASSVDSGEGETQYF.

A note on this clone: Different DNA sequences within this sample yield the same CDR3. The rearrangement joins TRBV19 to TRBJ1-5, with D maybe TRBD1 (5 bases). V lost 0 bases to trimming and J lost 6 bases, with 15 bases between them. The CDR3 has 16 amino acids. Per germline, CDR1 LNHDA and CDR2 SQIVND (reference sequence). Written as DNA, the CDR3 is TGTGCCAGTAGTATAGATGGAGGGGCAGGGCGTCAGCCCCAGCATTTT. This codes for CASSIDGGAGRQPQHF.

This clone has just a few counts. The chain recombines TRBV9 with TRBJ2-7; the match to TRBD2 covers 9 bases. The V and J ends lost 4 bases and 7 bases, in that order; junction bases with no gene match: 12. Per the germline V gene, CDR1 is SGDLS and CDR2 is YYNGEE. The CDR3 contains 15 residues. CDR3 in DNA: TGTGCCAGCAGCACGGGACTAGCCCTGATAGGGGAGCAGTACTTC. Its translation: CASSTGLALIGEQYF.

The genes are TRBV5-1 and TRBJ1-4; D perhaps matches TRBD1 (5 bases). The V and J ends lost 4 bases and 6 bases respectively, with 13 bases between them. CDR3 length: 14 residues. Germline CDR1 SGHRS, CDR2 YFSETQ. The CDR3 bases are TGCGCCAGCAGCGCGGACGGGGGTGATGAAAAACTGTTTTTT. Protein product: CASSADGGDEKLFF.

The V gene is TRBV6-4, the J gene TRBJ1-1; TRBD1 is a possible D gene (5 bases). CDR1 MRHNA and CDR2 SNTAGT come from the germline V gene. Trimming pared 2 bases from V and 3 bases from J, leaving 7 bases between. The CDR3 extends over 13 amino acids. CDR3 loop: CASSDIGDTEAFF. CDR3 DNA sequence: TGTGCCAGCAGTGACATAGGGGACACTGAAGCTTTCTTT.

This chain uses TRBV30 with TRBJ1-2, with D tentatively TRBD1 (5 bases). The germline CDR1 and CDR2 sequences are GTSNPN and SVGIG (reference sequence). Trimming left V 8 bases short and J 1 base short, with 8 bases between. The CDR3 runs to 11 residues. The CDR3, as DNA: TGTGCCCTAGACAGTAACTATGGCTACACCTTC. This gives the protein CALDSNYGYTF.

The chain recombines TRBV7-8 with TRBJ2-1, with 12 bases lining up with TRBD2. Germline trimming cut 5 bases from V and 8 bases from J; bases unmatched to any gene: 7. Looked up from germline, CDR1 is SGHVS and CDR2 is FQNEAQ. This CDR3 spans 15 amino acids. CDR3 loop: CASSPTSGGPYEQFF. CDR3 DNA: TGTGCCAGCAGCCCCACTAGCGGGGGGCCTTATGAGCAGTTCTTC.

The rearrangement joins TRBV19 to TRBJ1-3, with D perhaps matching TRBD1 (5 bases). V gave up 8 bases and J gave up 3 bases, with 11 bases separating them. The CDR3 extends over 13 amino acids. CDR1 LNHDA and CDR2 SQIVND come from the germline V gene (reference sequence). The CDR3 is CASGHRNGNTIYF. Here the CDR3 DNA reads TGTGCCAGTGGACATCGTAATGGAAACACCATATATTTT.

The V call is TRBV5-1, the J call TRBJ2-3; perhaps TRBD1 as D (6 bases). Germline lookup yields CDR1 SGHRS and CDR2 YFSETQ. Trimming pared 4 bases from V and 3 bases from J, leaving 15 bases between. The CDR3 has 15 residues. The CDR3 region is CASSVTGTVTDTQYF. For the CDR3, the DNA is TGCGCCAGCAGCGTAACAGGGACGGTAACAGATACGCAGTATTTT.

The chain recombines TRBV5-6 with TRBJ2-3, with 7 bases that match TRBD1. The CDR3 is 15 residues long. J gave up 2 bases and V 2 bases, and 5 bases lay outside the gene matches. From germline, CDR1 is SGHDT and CDR2 YYEEEE. In DNA form, the CDR3 reads TGTGCCAGCAGCTTTGAGGGGGCGGACACAGATACGCAGTATTTT. Translating it yields CASSFEGADTDTQYF.

The chain couples TRBV7-9 to TRBJ2-5; TRBD2 is a possible D gene (5 bases). Germline assignment: CDR1 SEHNR and CDR2 FQNEAQ (reference sequence). The length of the CDR3 is 14 residues. The V end was cut by 3 bases, the J end by 5 bases, with 13 bases between. The CDR3 reads CASSFTAGLETQYF. DNA for the CDR3: TGTGCCAGCAGCTTTACGGCGGGTCTGGAGACCCAGTACTTC.

This clone was found once. The chain is built from TRBV3-1 (or the pseudogene TRBV3-2) and TRBJ2-1; possibly TRBD1 for D (6 bases). This CDR3 contains 17 residues. V was trimmed by 4 bases and J by 0 bases, leaving 16 bases between them. Germline values: CDR1 LGHDT, CDR2 YNNKEL (reference sequence). The CDR3: CASSPTPDSISYNEQFF. The CDR3 nucleotides are TGTGCCAGCAGCCCTACCCCGGACAGTATCTCCTACAATGAGCAGTTCTTC.

The rearrangement uses TRBV13 and TRBJ1-1; a weak D match, TRBD1 (5 bases). The CDR3 consists of 13 residues. The germline V gene has CDR1 PRHDT and CDR2 FYEKMQ (reference sequence). The V gene lost 5 bases and the J gene lost 1 base, with 8 bases spanning the gap. The CDR3 DNA is TGTGCCAGCAGCCGACAGACGAACACTGAAGCTTTCTTT. This gives the protein CASSRQTNTEAFF. Full variable domain (rest looked up from reference TRBV13 and TRBJ1-1): AAGVIQSPRHLIKEKRETATLKCYPIPRHDTVYWYQQGPGQDPQFLISFYEKMQSDKGSIPDRFSAQQFSDYHSELNMSSLELGDSALYFCASSRQTNTEAFFGQGTRLTVV.

V and J are TRBV10-3 and TRBJ1-3, with a possible D match to TRBD1 (5 bases). Trimming took 3 bases from V and 0 from J, leaving 12 bases between them. The germline gives CDR1 ENHRY, CDR2 SYGVKD. The CDR3 spans 16 residues. The DNA of the CDR3 is TGTGCCATCAGTGACTTTACAGGTGACTCTGGAAACACCATATATTTT. Protein: CAISDFTGDSGNTIYF.

The chain joins TRBV6-5 to TRBJ1-4; no reliable D call. Looked up from germline, CDR1 is MNHEY and CDR2 is SVGAGI. V dropped 6 bases and J dropped 8 bases, with 13 bases sitting between them. The CDR3 consists of 13 residues. DNA for the CDR3: TGTGCCAGCAGACAGAACCGAGAGGAAAAACTGTTTTTT. Its translation: CASRQNREEKLFF.

The chain uses TRBV30 and TRBJ2-7, with TRBD1 as a possible D gene (5 bases). Per germline, CDR1 GTSNPN and CDR2 SVGIG (reference sequence). Trimming took off 0 bases at V and 3 bases at J, with 15 bases between the two ends. The CDR3 is 15 residues long. The CDR3 DNA is TGTGCCTGGAGTGTACTGTTAGGCAGGGTCTACGAGCAGTACTTC. It is translated as CAWSVLLGRVYEQYF.

V usage is TRBV7-2 and J usage is TRBJ1-1, with D unclear. This CDR3 comprises 14 residues. CDR1 is SGHTA, CDR2 FQGNSA, per germline. Trimming cost V 3 bases and J 0 bases, with 8 bases left between them. For the CDR3, the DNA is TGTGCCAGCAGCTTCTCTCCCGTGAACACTGAAGCTTTCTTT. This gives the protein CASSFSPVNTEAFF.

This clone has just a few counts. The CDR3 loop reads CASSPGGRQTYGYTF. CDR3 sequence (DNA): TGTGCCAGCAGCCCTGGAGGGCGGCAAACCTATGGCTACACCTTC. The chain is built from TRBV9 and TRBJ1-2; D is uncertain. Per germline, CDR1 SGDLS and CDR2 YYNGEE. The germline V and J ends were trimmed by 4 bases and 4 bases, with 17 bases remaining between them. This CDR3 contains 15 residues. Based on the CDR3 plus reference TRBV9 and TRBJ1-2, the full variable domain is DSGVTQTPKHLITATGQRVTLRCSPRSGDLSVYWYQQSLDQGLQFLIQYYNGEERAKGNILERFSAQQFPDLHSELNLSSLELGDSALYFCASSPGGRQTYGYTFGSGTRLTVV.

This clone showed up just a few times. The chain joins TRBV5-1 to TRBJ2-2, with D possibly matching TRBD2 (5 bases). The V and J ends lost 0 bases and 9 bases respectively, with 12 bases between them. The CDR3 is 14 amino acids. CDR1 is SGHRS, CDR2 YFSETQ, per germline. Here the CDR3 reads CASSLDGLRRELFF. The CDR3 nucleotides are TGCGCCAGCAGCTTGGACGGACTCAGGAGGGAGCTGTTTTTT.

The chain is built from TRBV7-2 and TRBJ1-1; weak D call: TRBD1 (6 bases). Trimming took off 3 bases at V and 6 bases at J, with 11 bases between the two ends. The CDR3 is 13 residues long. CDR1 and CDR2 from the germline V gene are SGHTA and FQGNSA. The CDR3 nucleotides read TGTGCCAGCAGCTTTTTCCAGGGGTCTGAAGCTTTCTTT. This sequence encodes CASSFFQGSEAFF.

Remarks on this clone: At one boundary the junction diverges from the germline segment, which might be a read error. The V gene is TRBV5-1, the J gene TRBJ2-5; 8 bases agree with TRBD2. Germline V gene sequence: CDR1 SGHRS, CDR2 YFSETQ. The CDR3 length is 15 residues. The CDR3 loop reads CASSSSGGRGEAQYF. The CDR3 DNA reads as TGCGCCAGCAGCTCAAGCGGGGGCAGGGGAGAGGCCCAGTACTTC.

The chain couples TRBV9 to TRBJ1-1; D may be TRBD1 (5 bases). Between the trimmed V and J ends, which lost 4 bases and 1 base, there was a span of 20 bases. Per germline, CDR1 SGDLS and CDR2 YYNGEE. The CDR3 has 17 amino acids. CDR3 DNA: TGTGCCAGCAGCCCTACCGGGACTCACGCTCGGAACACTGAAGCTTTCTTT. Translated, it gives CASSPTGTHARNTEAFF.

There are many counts of this clone. Distinct nucleotide sequences in the sample also encode this CDR3. This sequence joins TRBV20-1 and TRBJ2-5, with D possibly being TRBD2 (5 bases). V lost 6 bases, J lost 4 bases, and 9 bases lay in between. Germline assignment: CDR1 DFQATT and CDR2 SNEGSKA (reference sequence). This CDR3 has 11 amino acids. CDR3 bases: TGCAGTGCCCTAGCAGGAGAGACCCAGTACTTC. This encodes CSALAGETQYF.

This chain connects TRBV6-5 to TRBJ2-7, with D unresolved. This CDR3 spans 14 amino acids. The germline V gene encodes CDR1 MNHEY and CDR2 SVGAGI. V dropped 5 bases and J dropped 3 bases, with 14 bases sitting between them. The CDR3 nucleotides are TGTGCCAGCAGTCCTGGTCGAGGAGACTACGAGCAGTACTTC. Its translation: CASSPGRGDYEQYF.

The CDR3 is CASSQESAREPQHF. DNA of the CDR3: TGTGCCAGCAGCCAAGAGTCCGCCCGGGAGCCCCAGCATTTT. The gene calls are TRBV3-1 (or the pseudogene TRBV3-2) and TRBJ1-5; D not certain. The CDR3 contains 14 residues. The germline V and J ends were trimmed by 0 bases and 8 bases, with 11 bases remaining between them. Germline V CDR1 and CDR2: LGHDT, YNNKEL (reference sequence).

The chain recombines TRBV5-5 with TRBJ1-2; tentatively, D is TRBD1 (5 bases). The CDR3 has 15 amino acids. The V end lost 0 bases, the J end lost 5 bases, and 14 bases lay between the germline ends. Germline V gene data show CDR1 as SGHKS and CDR2 as YYEKEE (reference sequence). The CDR3 loop is CASSLEVGLTYGYTF. CDR3 DNA: TGTGCCAGCAGCTTGGAGGTGGGACTGACATATGGCTACACCTTC.

The table lists this clone with many counts. The DNA of the CDR3 is TGTGCCAGCAGCCAAACAGGGGAAGCTTTCTTT. It yields the protein CASSQTGEAFF. The genes are TRBV3-1 (or the pseudogene TRBV3-2) and TRBJ1-1, with a weak D call TRBD1 (6 bases). The CDR3 loop spans 11 amino acids. In germline, CDR1 is LGHDT, CDR2 YNNKEL (reference sequence). The V end lost 2 bases, the J end lost 8 bases, and 6 bases lay between the germline ends.